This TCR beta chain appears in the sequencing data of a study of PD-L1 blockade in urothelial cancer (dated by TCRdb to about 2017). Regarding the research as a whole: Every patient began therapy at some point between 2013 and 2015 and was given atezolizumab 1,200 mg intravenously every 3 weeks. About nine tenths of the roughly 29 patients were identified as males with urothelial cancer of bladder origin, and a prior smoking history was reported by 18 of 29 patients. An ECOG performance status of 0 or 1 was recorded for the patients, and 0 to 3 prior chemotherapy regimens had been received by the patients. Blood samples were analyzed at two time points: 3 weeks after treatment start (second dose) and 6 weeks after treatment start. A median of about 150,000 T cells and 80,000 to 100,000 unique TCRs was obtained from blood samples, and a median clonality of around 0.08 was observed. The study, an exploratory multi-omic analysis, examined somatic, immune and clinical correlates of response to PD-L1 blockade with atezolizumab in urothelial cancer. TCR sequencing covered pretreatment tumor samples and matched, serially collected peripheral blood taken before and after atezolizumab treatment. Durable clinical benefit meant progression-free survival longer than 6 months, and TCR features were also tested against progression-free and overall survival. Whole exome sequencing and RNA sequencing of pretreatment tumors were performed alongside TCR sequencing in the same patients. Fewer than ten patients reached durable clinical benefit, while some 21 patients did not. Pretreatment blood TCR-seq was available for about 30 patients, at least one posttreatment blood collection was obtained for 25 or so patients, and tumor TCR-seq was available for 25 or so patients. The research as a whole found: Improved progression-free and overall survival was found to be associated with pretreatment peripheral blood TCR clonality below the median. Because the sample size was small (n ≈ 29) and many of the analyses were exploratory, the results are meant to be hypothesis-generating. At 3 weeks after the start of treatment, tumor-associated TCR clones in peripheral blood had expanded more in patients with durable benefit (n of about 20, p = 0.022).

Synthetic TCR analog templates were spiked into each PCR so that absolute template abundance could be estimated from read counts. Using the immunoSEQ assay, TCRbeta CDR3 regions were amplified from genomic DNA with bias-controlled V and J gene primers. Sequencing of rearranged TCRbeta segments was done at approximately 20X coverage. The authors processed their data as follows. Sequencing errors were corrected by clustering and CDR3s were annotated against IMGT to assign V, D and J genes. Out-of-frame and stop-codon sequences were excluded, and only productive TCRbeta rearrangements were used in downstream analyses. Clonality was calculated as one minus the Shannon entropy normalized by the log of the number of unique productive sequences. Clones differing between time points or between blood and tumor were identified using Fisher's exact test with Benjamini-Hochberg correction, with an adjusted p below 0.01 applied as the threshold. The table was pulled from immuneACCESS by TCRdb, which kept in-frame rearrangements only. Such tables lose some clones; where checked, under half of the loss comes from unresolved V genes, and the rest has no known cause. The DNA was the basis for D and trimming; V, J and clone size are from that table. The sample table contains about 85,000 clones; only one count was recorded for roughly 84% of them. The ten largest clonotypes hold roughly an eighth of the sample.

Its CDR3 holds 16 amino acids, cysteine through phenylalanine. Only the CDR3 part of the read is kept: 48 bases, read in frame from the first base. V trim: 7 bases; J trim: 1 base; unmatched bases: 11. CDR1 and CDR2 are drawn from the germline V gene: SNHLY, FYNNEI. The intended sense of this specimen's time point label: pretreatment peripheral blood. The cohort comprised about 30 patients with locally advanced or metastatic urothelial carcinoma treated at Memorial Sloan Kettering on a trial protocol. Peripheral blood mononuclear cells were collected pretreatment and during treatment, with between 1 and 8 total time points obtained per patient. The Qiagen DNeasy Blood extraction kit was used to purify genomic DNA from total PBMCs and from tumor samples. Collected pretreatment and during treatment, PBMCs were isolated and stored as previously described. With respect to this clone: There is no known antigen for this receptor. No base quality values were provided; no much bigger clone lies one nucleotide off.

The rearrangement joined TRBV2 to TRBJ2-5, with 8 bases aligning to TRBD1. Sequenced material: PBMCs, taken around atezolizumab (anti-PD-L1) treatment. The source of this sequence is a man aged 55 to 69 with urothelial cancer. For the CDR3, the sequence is CASKSRTGLLQETQYF. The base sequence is TGTGCCAGCAAGTCCAGGACAGGGCTCCTCCAAGAGACCCAGTACTTC.